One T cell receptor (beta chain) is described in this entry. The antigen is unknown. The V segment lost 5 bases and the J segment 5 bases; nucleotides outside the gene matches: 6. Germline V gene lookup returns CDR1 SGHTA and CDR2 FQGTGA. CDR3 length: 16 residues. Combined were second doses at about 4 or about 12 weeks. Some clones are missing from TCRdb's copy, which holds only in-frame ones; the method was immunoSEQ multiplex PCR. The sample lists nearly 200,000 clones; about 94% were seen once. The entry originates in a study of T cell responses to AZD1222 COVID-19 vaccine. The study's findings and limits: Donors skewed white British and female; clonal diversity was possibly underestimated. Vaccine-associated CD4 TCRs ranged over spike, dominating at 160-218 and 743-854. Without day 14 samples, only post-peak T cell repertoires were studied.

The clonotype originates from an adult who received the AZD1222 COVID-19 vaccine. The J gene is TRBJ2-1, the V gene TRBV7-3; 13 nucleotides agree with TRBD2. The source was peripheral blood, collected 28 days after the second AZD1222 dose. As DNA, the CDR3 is TGTGCCAGCAGCCCCAAGGGGACTAGCGGGGACAATGAGCAGTTCTTC. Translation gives CASSPKGTSGDNEQFF.